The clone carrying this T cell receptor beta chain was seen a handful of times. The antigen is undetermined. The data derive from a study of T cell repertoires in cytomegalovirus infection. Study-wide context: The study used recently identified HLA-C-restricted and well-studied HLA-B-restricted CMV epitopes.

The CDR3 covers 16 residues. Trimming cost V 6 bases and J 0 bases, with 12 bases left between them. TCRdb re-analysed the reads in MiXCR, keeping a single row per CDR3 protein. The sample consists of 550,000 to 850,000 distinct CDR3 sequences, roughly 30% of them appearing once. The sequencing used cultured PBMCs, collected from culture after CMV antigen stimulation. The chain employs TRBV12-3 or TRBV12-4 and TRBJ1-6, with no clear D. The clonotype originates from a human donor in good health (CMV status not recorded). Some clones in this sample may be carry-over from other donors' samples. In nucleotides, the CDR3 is TGTGCCAGCAGGGAAGACAAAAGCTCCTATAATTCACCCCTCCACTTT. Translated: CASREDKSSYNSPLHF.